The 17 T cell receptor beta chains given below trace back to one sample, sequenced in a study of CD8 T cells in Susac syndrome. Reverse transcription of roughly 0.5 to 1 ug RNA used random hexamers. One entry per CDR3 protein results from TCRdb running MiXCR on the immunoSEQ multiplex PCR reads. The repertoire holds about 300,000 distinct CDR3 sequences, with roughly 90% as singletons. Input material: CD8+ T cells from PBMCs. The receptors come from a human donor with multiple sclerosis.

The chain recombines TRBV7-2 with TRBJ2-3; the D gene is possibly TRBD1 (6 bases). This CDR3 spans 15 amino acids. CDR1 is SGHTA, CDR2 FQGNSA, per germline. Trimming cost V 5 bases and J 6 bases, with 18 bases left between them. CDR3 residues: CASSPIGGPTDTQYF. DNA of the CDR3: TGTGCCAGCAGCCCTATTGGGGGCCCAACGGATACGCAGTATTTT.

The V and J genes are TRBV5-5 and TRBJ2-2, with D possibly TRBD1 on 5 matching bases. CDR3 length: 14 amino acids. Per the germline V gene, CDR1 is SGHKS and CDR2 is YYEKEE (reference sequence). Deletions cut 4 bases from V and 6 bases from J, with 13 bases between. The CDR3 sequence: CASSEMVGPGELFF. Here the CDR3 DNA reads TGTGCCAGCAGCGAGATGGTGGGGCCCGGGGAGCTGTTTTTT. Full variable domain (rest looked up from reference TRBV5-5 and TRBJ2-2): DAGVTQSPTHLIKTRGQQVTLRCSPISGHKSVSWYQQVLGQGPQFIFQYYEKEERGRGNFPDRFSARQFPNYSSELNVNALLLGDSALYLCASSEMVGPGELFFGEGSRLTVL.

The V gene is TRBV6-2 or TRBV6-3, the J gene TRBJ2-6; D is undetermined. The V gene's germline CDR1 is MNHEY and CDR2 SVGEGT. V shed 0 bases and J shed 2 bases, with 5 bases lying between them. This CDR3 spans 15 amino acids. CDR3 in DNA: TGTGCCAGCAGTTACTCGAACGCTGGGGCCAACGTCCTGACTTTC. As protein: CASSYSNAGANVLTF.

The chain recombines TRBV9 with TRBJ2-7; a possible D gene is TRBD2 (6 bases). The germline CDR1 and CDR2 sequences are SGDLS and YYNGEE. The CDR3 runs to 15 residues. V was pared by 0 bases and J by 2 bases, with 12 bases between. The CDR3 bases are TGTGCCAGCAGCGTAGCGAGCGGGCTAGCCTACGAGCAGTACTTC. It yields the protein CASSVASGLAYEQYF.

The rearrangement uses TRBV5-1 and TRBJ2-5; 10 bases match TRBD1. The CDR3 runs 15 residues. V gave up 4 bases and J gave up 0 bases; unmatched junction bases: 3. Per germline, CDR1 SGHRS and CDR2 YFSETQ. CDR3 in DNA: TGCGCCAGCAGCATGGGACAGGGGTACCAAGAGACCCAGTACTTC. Its protein is CASSMGQGYQETQYF. Full variable domain (missing parts from reference TRBV5-1 and TRBJ2-5): KAGVTQTPRYLIKTRGQQVTLSCSPISGHRSVSWYQQTPGQGLQFLFEYFSETQRNKGNFPGRFSGRQFSNSRSEMNVSTLELGDSALYLCASSMGQGYQETQYFGPGTRLLVL.

The chain recombines TRBV9 with TRBJ2-7; either TRBD1 or TRBD2 may fit D (5 bases each). The V gene lost 5 bases and the J gene lost 6 bases, with 15 bases spanning the gap. CDR3 length: 13 amino acids. Germline assignment: CDR1 SGDLS and CDR2 YYNGEE. CDR3: CASSPRTGGEQYF. The CDR3 coding sequence is TGTGCCAGCAGTCCTCGGACTGGGGGCGAGCAGTACTTC.

The chain couples TRBV7-8 to TRBJ2-1, with TRBD2 matching over 12 bases. Germline-derived CDR1 and CDR2 are SGHVS and FQNEAQ. Germline trimming cut 0 bases from V and 3 bases from J; bases unmatched to any gene: 9. The CDR3 has 19 amino acids. The CDR3 DNA is TGTGCCAGCAGCTTAGCGAGTCGACTAGCGGGGGAAGACTACAATGAGCAGTTCTTC. Its translation is CASSLASRLAGEDYNEQFF. Drawing the rest from reference TRBV7-8 and TRBJ2-1, the complete variable domain is GAGVSQSPRYKVAKRGQDVALRCDPISGHVSLFWYQQALGQGPEFLTYFQNEAQLDKSGLPSDRFFAERPEGSVSTLKIQRTQQEDSAVYLCASSLASRLAGEDYNEQFFGPGTRLTVL.

The chain joins TRBV6-5 to TRBJ1-1, with TRBD1 matching over 7 bases. V shed 4 bases and J 5 bases; nucleotides not matched to a gene: 4. The CDR3 length is 13 residues. Looked up from germline, CDR1 is MNHEY and CDR2 is SVGAGI. The CDR3 DNA reads as TGTGCCAGCAGTTTCCAGGGGGGGACTGAAGCTTTCTTT. This sequence encodes CASSFQGGTEAFF.

A single count supports this clonotype. The chain recombines TRBV28 with TRBJ2-7; D gene unclear. Germline loops: CDR1 MDHEN, CDR2 SYDVKM. This CDR3 is 12 amino acids long. Trimming took 2 bases from V and 6 from J, leaving 8 bases between them. For the CDR3, the DNA is TGTGCCAGCAGTTTAACCGGGTTCGAGCAGTACTTC. It is translated as CASSLTGFEQYF.

The V call is TRBV6-1, the J call TRBJ2-1; maybe TRBD2 (5 bases). The CDR3 spans 11 residues. The V end was cut by 10 bases, the J end by 8 bases, with 12 bases between. The V gene's germline CDR1 is MNHNS and CDR2 SASEGT. CDR3 coding DNA: TGTGCCACAGCTAGCTTCCATGAGCAGTTCTTC. Translation: CATASFHEQFF.

The V and J genes are TRBV2 and TRBJ2-3, with D hard to call. The V end was cut by 7 bases, the J end by 4 bases, with 6 bases between. The CDR3 runs to 11 residues. Germline V lookup: CDR1 SNHLY, CDR2 FYNNEI. The CDR3 DNA reads as TGTGCCAGCATCTTCGCAGATACGCAGTATTTT. Encoded protein: CASIFADTQYF.

The chain joins TRBV20-1 to TRBJ2-1, with 8 bases identical to TRBD2. Looked up from germline, CDR1 is DFQATT and CDR2 is SNEGSKA (reference sequence). The CDR3 has 15 residues. Trimming took 5 bases from V and 3 from J; bases not matched to a gene: 9. CDR3 protein: CSAPLRGLDYNEQFF. CDR3 sequence (DNA): TGCAGTGCTCCCCTACGGGGACTAGACTACAATGAGCAGTTCTTC.

The gene calls are TRBV24-1 and TRBJ1-5; D not certain. The CDR3 has 13 residues. Trimming shortened V by 4 bases and J by 11 bases, and 14 bases separated the two germline ends. From germline, CDR1 is KGHDR and CDR2 SFDVKD. Written as DNA, the CDR3 is TGTGCCACCAGTGACCGCCACAGTGTGTCCCAGCATTTT. Amino acids: CATSDRHSVSQHF.

The gene calls are TRBV27 and TRBJ1-1; the D gene is possibly TRBD1 (5 bases). This CDR3 is 15 amino acids long. V shed 0 bases and J shed 6 bases, with 14 bases lying between them. From germline, CDR1 is MNHEY and CDR2 SMNVEV (reference sequence). The CDR3 region has the DNA TGTGCCAGCAGTTTATCGGGGGGGTCGTTCGCTGAAGCTTTCTTT. Its protein is CASSLSGGSFAEAFF.

V usage is TRBV4-1 and J usage is TRBJ2-3, with D uncertain. The CDR3 is made up of 14 amino acids. Trimming took off 0 bases at V and 3 bases at J, with 7 bases between the two ends. Looked up from germline, CDR1 is MGHRA and CDR2 is YSYEKL. CDR3 amino acids: CASSQDLRTDTQYF. CDR3 sequence (DNA): TGCGCCAGCAGCCAAGATCTTAGGACAGATACGCAGTATTTT.

The CDR3 DNA follows: TGCAGTGCTGAGCACAGGGGGTTTCAAGAGACCCAGTACTTC. Translation gives CSAEHRGFQETQYF. The chain recombines TRBV20-1 with TRBJ2-5; 8 positions match TRBD1. The length of the CDR3 is 14 residues. In germline, CDR1 is DFQATT, CDR2 SNEGSKA (reference sequence). Trimming removed 5 bases from V and 2 bases from J; junction bases left unmatched: 7.

V gene TRBV6-1 combines with J gene TRBJ1-2, with 7 bases that match TRBD1. Unmatched junction bases numbered 4, after V lost 1 base and J lost 5 bases. There are 14 residues in the CDR3. The V gene's germline CDR1 is MNHNS and CDR2 SASEGT. CDR3 loop: CASSEGGQFYGYTF. The CDR3 nucleotides are TGTGCCAGCAGTGAAGGGGGACAGTTTTATGGCTACACCTTC.